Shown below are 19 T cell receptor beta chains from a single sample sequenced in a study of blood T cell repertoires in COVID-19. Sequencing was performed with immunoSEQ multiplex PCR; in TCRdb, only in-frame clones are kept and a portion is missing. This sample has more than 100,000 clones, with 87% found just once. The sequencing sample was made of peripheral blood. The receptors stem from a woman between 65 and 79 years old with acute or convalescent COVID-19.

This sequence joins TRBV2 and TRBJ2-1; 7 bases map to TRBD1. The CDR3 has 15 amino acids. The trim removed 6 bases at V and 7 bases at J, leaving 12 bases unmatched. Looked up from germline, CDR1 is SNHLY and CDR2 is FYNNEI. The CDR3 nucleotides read TGTGCCAGCAGCCCTGACAGGGTAGTGAGGAATGAGCAGTTCTTC. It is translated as CASSPDRVVRNEQFF.

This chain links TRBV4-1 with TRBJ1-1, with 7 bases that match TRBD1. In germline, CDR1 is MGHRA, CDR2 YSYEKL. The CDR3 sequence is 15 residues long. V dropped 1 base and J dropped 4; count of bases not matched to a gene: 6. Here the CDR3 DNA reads TGCGCCAGCAGCCAAGTTGGAGGGGGCGGCACTGAAGCTTTCTTT. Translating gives CASSQVGGGGTEAFF.

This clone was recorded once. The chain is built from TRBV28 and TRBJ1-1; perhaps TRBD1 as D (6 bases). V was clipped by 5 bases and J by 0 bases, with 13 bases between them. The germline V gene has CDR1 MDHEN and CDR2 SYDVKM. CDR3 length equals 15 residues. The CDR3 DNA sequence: TGTGCCAGCAGTAAGGGACAACTCATGAACACTGAAGCTTTCTTT. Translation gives CASSKGQLMNTEAFF.

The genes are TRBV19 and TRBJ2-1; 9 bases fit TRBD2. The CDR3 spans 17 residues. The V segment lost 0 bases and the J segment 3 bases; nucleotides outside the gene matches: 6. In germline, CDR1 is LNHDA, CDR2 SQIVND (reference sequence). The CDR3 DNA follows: TGTGCCAGTAGTATAGATCGAGTAGCGGGGGTCTACAATGAGCAGTTCTTC. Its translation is CASSIDRVAGVYNEQFF.

CDR3 coding DNA: TGTGCCAGCAGTAGTCTAAGAGATCAGCCCCAGCATTTT. Amino acids: CASSSLRDQPQHF. The J gene is TRBJ1-5, the V gene TRBV6-5; no clear D gene. The length of the CDR3 is 13 residues. V lost 5 bases, J lost 5 bases, and 10 bases lay in between. Germline V gives CDR1 MNHEY, CDR2 SVGAGI.

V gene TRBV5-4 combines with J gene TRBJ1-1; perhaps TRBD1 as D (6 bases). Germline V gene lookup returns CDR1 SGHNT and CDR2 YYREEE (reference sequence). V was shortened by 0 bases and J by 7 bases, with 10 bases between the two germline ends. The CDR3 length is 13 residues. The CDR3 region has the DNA TGTGCCAGCAGCTTGGGTGGGACACTTGAAGCTTTCTTT. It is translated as CASSLGGTLEAFF.

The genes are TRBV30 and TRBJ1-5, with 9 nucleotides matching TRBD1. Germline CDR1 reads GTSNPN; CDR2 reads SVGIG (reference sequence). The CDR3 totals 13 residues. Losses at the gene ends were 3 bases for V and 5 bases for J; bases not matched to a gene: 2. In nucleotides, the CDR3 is TGTGCCTGGAGCCGACAGGGGGATCAGCCCCAGCATTTT. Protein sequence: CAWSRQGDQPQHF.

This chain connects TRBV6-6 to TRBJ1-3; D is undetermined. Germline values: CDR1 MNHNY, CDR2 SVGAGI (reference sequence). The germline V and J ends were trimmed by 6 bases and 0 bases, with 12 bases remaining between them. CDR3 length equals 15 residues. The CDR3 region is CASSPFLVSGNTIYF. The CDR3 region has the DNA TGTGCCAGCAGCCCCTTTTTAGTCTCTGGAAACACCATATATTTT.

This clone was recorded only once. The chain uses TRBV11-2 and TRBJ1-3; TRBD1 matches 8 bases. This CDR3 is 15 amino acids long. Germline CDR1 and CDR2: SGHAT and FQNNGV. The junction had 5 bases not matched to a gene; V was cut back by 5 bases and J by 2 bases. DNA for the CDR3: TGTGCCAGCAGCCTTTCAGGGGGCACTGGAAACACCATATATTTT. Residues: CASSLSGGTGNTIYF. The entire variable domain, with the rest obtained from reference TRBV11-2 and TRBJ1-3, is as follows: EAGVAQSPRYKIIEKRQSVAFWCNPISGHATLYWYQQILGQGPKLLIQFQNNGVVDDSQLPKDRFSAERLKGVDSTLKIQPAKLEDSAVYLCASSLSGGTGNTIYFGEGSWLTVV.

The CDR3 loop is CASSIDLREWRQPQHF. In nucleotides, the CDR3 is TGTGCCAGTAGTATAGATCTCAGGGAATGGCGTCAGCCCCAGCATTTT. The chain links TRBV19 to TRBJ1-5, with D perhaps matching TRBD1 (5 bases). The germline V gene has CDR1 LNHDA and CDR2 SQIVND (reference sequence). There are 16 residues in the CDR3. Trimming took 0 bases from V and 6 from J, leaving 15 bases between them.

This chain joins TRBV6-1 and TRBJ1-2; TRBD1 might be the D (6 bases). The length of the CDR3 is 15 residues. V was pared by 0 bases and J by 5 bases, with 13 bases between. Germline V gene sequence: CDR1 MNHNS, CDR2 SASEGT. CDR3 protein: CASSEAVQGGYGYTF. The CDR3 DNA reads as TGTGCCAGCAGTGAAGCGGTACAGGGTGGGTATGGCTACACCTTC.

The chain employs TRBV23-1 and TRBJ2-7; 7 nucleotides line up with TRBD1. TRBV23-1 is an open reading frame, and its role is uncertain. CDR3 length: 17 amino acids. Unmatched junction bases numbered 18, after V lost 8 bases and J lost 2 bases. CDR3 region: CASGVPRDRAPTYEQYF. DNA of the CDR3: TGCGCCAGCGGCGTACCCCGTGACAGGGCTCCCACCTACGAGCAGTACTTC.

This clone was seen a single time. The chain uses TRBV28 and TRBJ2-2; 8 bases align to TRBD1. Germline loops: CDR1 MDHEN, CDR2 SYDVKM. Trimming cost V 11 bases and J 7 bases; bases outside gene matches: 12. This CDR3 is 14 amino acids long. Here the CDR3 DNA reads TGTGCCGCACAGGGGGGACAAAGAATCGGGGAGCTGTTTTTT. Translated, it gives CAAQGGQRIGELFF.

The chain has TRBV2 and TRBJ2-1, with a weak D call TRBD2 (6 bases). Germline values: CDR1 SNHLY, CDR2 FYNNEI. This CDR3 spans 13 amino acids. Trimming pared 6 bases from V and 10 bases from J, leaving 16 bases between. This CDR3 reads CASRRDAGKEQFF. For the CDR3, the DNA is TGTGCCAGCAGGCGGGACGCGGGGAAGGAGCAGTTCTTC.

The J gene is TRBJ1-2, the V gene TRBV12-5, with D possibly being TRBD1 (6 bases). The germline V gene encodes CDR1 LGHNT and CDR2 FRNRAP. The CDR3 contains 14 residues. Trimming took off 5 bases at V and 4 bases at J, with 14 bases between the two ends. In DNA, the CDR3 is TGTGCTAGTGGTGTGACAGGAAGGGGCTATGGCTACACCTTC. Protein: CASGVTGRGYGYTF.

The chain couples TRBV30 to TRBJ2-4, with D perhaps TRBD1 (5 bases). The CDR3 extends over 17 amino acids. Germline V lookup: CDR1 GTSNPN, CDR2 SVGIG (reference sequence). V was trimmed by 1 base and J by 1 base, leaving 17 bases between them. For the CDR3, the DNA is TGTGCCTGGAGTGGGGGCGGACGACAGTCGGCCAAAAACATTCAGTACTTC. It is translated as CAWSGGGRQSAKNIQYF.

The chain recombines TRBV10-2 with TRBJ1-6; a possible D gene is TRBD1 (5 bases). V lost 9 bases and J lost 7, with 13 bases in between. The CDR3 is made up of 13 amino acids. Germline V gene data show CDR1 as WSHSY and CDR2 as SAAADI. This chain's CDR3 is CASSSGGNSPLHF. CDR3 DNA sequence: TGCGCCAGTTCCTCGGGGGGAAATTCACCCCTCCACTTT.

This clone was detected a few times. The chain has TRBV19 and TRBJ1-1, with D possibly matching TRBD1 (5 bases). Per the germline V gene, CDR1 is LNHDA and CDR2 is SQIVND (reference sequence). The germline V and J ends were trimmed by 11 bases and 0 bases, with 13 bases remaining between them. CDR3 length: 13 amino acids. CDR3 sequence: CAAMTEMNTEAFF. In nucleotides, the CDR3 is TGTGCCGCCATGACAGAGATGAACACTGAAGCTTTCTTT.

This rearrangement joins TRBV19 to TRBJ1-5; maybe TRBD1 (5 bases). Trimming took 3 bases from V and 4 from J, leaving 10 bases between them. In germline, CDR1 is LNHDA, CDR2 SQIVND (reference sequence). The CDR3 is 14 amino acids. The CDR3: CASSIRQPNQPQHF. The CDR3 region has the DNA TGTGCCAGTAGTATTAGACAGCCTAATCAGCCCCAGCATTTT. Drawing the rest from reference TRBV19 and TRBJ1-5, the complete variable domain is DGGITQSPKYLFRKEGQNVTLSCEQNLNHDAMYWYRQDPGQGLRLIYYSQIVNDFQKGDIAEGYSVSREKKESFPLTVTSAQKNPTAFYLCASSIRQPNQPQHFGDGTRLSIL.